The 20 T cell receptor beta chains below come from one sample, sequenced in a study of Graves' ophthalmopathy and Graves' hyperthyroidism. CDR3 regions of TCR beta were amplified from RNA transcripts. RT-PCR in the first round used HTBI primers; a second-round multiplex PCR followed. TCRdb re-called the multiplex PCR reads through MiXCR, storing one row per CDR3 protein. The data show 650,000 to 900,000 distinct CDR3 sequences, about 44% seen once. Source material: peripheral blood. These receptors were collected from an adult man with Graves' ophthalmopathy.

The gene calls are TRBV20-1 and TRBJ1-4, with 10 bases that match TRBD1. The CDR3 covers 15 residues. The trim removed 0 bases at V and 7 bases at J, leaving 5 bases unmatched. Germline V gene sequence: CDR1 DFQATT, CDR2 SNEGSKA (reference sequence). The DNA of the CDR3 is TGCAGTGCTAGAGAGACAGGGGGCATGGGTGAAAAACTGTTTTTT. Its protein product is CSARETGGMGEKLFF.

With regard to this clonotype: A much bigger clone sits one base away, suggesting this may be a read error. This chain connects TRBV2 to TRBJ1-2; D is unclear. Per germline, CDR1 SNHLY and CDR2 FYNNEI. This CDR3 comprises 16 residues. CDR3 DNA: TGTGCCAGTCGTGATGTCGGGGAACTATCTAACTCTGGCTACACCTTC. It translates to CASRDVGELSNSGYTF.

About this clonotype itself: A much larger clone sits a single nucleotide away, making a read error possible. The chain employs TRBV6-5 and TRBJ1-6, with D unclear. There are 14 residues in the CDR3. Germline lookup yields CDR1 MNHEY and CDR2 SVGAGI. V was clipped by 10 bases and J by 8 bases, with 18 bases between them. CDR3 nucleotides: TGTGCCATCAGCTGGGAGGGAGAGGATTCACCCCTCCACTTT. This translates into CAISWEGEDSPLHF.

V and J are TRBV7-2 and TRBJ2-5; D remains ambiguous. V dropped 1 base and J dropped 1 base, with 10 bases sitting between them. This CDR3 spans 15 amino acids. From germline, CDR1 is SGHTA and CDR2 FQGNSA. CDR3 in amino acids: CASSLEFGSQETQYF. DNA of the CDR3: TGTGCCAGCAGCTTAGAGTTCGGCAGCCAAGAGACCCAGTACTTC.

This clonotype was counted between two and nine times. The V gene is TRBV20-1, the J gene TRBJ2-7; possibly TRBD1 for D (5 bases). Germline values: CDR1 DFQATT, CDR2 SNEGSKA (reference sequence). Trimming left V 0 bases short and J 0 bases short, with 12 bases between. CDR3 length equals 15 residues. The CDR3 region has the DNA TGCAGTGCTAGAGATCCCAGGGTTACCTCCTACGAGCAGTACTTC. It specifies CSARDPRVTSYEQYF.

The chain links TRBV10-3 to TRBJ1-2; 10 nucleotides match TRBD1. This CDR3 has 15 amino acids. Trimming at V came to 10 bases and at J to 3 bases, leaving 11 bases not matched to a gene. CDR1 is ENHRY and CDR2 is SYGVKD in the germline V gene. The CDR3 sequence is CATQDGTGVDYGYTF. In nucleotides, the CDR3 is TGTGCCACCCAGGATGGGACAGGGGTGGACTATGGCTACACCTTC.

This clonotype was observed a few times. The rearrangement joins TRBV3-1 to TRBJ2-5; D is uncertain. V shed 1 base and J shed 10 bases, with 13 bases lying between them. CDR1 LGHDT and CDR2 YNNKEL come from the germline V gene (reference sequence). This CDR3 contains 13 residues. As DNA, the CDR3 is TGTGCCAGCAGCCAAGTCACCCGGTTGAACCAGTACTTC. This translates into CASSQVTRLNQYF.

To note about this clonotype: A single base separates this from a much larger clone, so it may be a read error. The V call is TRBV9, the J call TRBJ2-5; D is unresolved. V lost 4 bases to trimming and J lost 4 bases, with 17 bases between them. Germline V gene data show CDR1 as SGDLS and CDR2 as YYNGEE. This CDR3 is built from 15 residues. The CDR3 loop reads CASSPLQRTPETQYF. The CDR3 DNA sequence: TGTGCCAGCAGCCCCCTCCAACGGACCCCAGAGACCCAGTACTTC. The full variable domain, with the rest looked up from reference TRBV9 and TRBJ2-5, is DSGVTQTPKHLITATGQRVTLRCSPRSGDLSVYWYQQSLDQGLQFLIQYYNGEERAKGNILERFSAQQFPDLHSELNLSSLELGDSALYFCASSPLQRTPETQYFGPGTRLLVL.

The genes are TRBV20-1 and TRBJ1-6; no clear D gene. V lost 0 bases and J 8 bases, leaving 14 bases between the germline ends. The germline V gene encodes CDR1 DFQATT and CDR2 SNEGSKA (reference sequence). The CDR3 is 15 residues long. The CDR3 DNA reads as TGCAGTGCTAGAGATCGCGGGTTCGGCGATTCACCCCTCCACTTT. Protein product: CSARDRGFGDSPLHF.

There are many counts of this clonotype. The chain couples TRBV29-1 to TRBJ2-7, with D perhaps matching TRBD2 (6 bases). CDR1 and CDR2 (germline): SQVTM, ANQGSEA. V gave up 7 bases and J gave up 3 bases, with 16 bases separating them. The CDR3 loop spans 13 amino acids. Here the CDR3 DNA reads TGCAGCGCGGGAGCAGGGACCAACTACGAGCAGTACTTC. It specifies CSAGAGTNYEQYF.

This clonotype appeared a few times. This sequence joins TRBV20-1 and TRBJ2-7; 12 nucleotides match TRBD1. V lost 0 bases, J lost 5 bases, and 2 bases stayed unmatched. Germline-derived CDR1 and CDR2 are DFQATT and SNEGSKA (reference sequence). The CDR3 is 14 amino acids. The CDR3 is CSAREGTGGDEQYF. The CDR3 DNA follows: TGCAGTGCTAGAGAGGGGACAGGGGGCGACGAGCAGTACTTC.

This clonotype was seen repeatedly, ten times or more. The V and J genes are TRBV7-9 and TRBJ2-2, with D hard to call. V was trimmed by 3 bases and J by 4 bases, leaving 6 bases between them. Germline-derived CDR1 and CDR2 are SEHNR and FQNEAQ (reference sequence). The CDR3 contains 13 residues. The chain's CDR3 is CASSLISTGELFF. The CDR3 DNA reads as TGTGCCAGCAGCTTGATCAGCACCGGGGAGCTGTTTTTT.

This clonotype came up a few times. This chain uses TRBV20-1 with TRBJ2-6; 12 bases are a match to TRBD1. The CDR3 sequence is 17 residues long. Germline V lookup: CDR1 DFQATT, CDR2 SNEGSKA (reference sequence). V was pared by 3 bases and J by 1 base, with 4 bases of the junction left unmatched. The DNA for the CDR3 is TGCAGTGCTAGGGGACAGGGGGCGCCATCTGGGGCCAACGTCCTGACTTTC. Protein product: CSARGQGAPSGANVLTF.

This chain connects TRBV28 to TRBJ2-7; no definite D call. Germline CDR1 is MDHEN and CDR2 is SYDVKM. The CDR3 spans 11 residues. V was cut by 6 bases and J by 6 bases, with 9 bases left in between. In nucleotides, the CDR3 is TGTGCCAGCAGCGACCCTCTCGAGCAGTACTTC. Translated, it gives CASSDPLEQYF.

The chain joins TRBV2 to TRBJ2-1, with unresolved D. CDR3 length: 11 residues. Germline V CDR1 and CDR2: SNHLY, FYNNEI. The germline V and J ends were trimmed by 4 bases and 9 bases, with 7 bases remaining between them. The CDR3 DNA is TGTGCCAGCAGTGCTGTGGCTGAGCAGTTCTTC. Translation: CASSAVAEQFF.

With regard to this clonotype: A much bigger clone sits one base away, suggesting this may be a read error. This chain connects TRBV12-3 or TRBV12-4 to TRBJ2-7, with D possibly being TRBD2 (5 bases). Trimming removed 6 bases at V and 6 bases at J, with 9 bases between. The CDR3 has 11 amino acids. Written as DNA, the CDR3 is TGTGCCAGCAGCACGGGGAGCGAGCAGTACTTC. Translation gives CASSTGSEQYF.

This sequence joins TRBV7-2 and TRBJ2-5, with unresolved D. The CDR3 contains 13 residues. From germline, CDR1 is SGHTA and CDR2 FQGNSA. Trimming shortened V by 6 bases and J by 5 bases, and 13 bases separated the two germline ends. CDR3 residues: CASRNPALETQYF. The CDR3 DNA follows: TGTGCCAGCAGGAATCCAGCGCTGGAGACCCAGTACTTC.

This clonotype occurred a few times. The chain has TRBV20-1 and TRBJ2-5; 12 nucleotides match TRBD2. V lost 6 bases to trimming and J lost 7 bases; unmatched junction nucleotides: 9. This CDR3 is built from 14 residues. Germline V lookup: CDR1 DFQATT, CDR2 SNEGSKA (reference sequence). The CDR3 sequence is CSARGLAGGWTQYF. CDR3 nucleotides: TGCAGTGCCCGGGGGCTAGCGGGAGGGTGGACCCAGTACTTC.

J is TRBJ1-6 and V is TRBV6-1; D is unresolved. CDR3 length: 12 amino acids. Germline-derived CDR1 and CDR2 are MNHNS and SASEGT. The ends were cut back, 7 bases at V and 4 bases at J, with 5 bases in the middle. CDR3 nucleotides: TGTGCCAGCAACAGATATAATTCACCCCTCCACTTT. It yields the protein CASNRYNSPLHF.

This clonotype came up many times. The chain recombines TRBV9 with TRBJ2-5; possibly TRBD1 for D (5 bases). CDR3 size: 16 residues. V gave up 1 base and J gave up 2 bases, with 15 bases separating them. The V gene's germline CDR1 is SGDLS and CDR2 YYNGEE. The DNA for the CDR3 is TGTGCCAGCAGCGTATTAGGTTGGGCAGGGCAAGAGACCCAGTACTTC. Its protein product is CASSVLGWAGQETQYF.